The entry below describes one T cell receptor beta chain. This sample stems from a study of blood T cell repertoires in COVID-19. Turning to the study itself: COVID-19 samples collected from the United States, Italy and Spain covered acute and convalescent phases. Nucleic acid was either cDNA or gDNA, and it came from T cells, B-cell-depleted T cells, or PBMCs.

In the original analysis: Estimation of nucleated cell counts was performed using reference gene primer amplification. Clones were read by immunoSEQ multiplex PCR, and TCRdb kept only the in-frame ones, dropping some. V and J calls plus clone size are reproduced from that table; the DNA served to infer D and trimming. The sample yields about 130,000 clones, over 70% seen once. Unmatched junction bases numbered 21, after V lost 1 base and J lost 2 bases. Germline V gene sequence: CDR1 LNHNV, CDR2 YYDKDF (reference sequence). CDR3 size: 22 residues. Sequenced input: peripheral blood. The origin of this receptor is a man older than 75 with acute or convalescent COVID-19. The chain carries TRBV15 and TRBJ2-7, with 12 bases aligning to TRBD1. CDR3 amino acids: CATSRGRLGEGQGAKRTYEQYF. CDR3 sequence (DNA): TGTGCCACCAGCAGAGGGCGACTCGGTGAGGGACAGGGGGCGAAACGAACCTACGAGCAGTACTTC.